The sequence of this T cell receptor (beta chain) was determined in a study of T cell changes during pregnancy in multiple sclerosis. V lost 4 bases and J 7 bases, leaving 21 bases between the germline ends. The CDR3 has 16 residues. CDR1 and CDR2 (germline): SGHDT, YYEEEE. The method was immunoSEQ multiplex PCR; TCRdb's version includes in-frame clones alone and lacks a portion of them. Among under 90,000 clones listed, more than 90% were seen once. The receptor comes from a female donor in good health, enrolled as a control in a pregnancy study. The sample in question was peripheral blood, obtained after pregnancy. This rearrangement joins TRBV5-6 to TRBJ1-5; D gene uncertain. The CDR3 sequence: CASSLMGSGIGQPQHF. The CDR3 bases are TGTGCCAGCAGCCTAATGGGATCGGGGATCGGGCAGCCCCAGCATTTT.